These 25 T cell receptor beta chains came from one sample sequenced in a study of T cells after posttransplantation cyclophosphamide. Methotrexate plus calcineurin inhibitor accompanied controls' myeloablative marrow transplants; sampling was 1 year later. Some clones are missing from TCRdb's copy, which holds only in-frame ones; the method was immunoSEQ multiplex PCR. The sample shows about 21,000 clones, approximately 86% of them seen only once. This specimen consisted of PBMCs, obtained approximately 360 days after allogeneic stem cell transplant with calcineurin inhibitor and methotrexate. The receptor source for this set is a female patient between 25 and 45 years old who received an allogeneic stem cell transplant from an unrelated donor, was CMV-positive, and had acute and chronic GVHD. Some T cells could come from the graft donor.

The chain uses TRBV27 and TRBJ2-3, with a tentative D call TRBD2 (5 bases). CDR1 is MNHEY and CDR2 is SMNVEV in the germline V gene (reference sequence). V lost 8 bases, J lost 0 bases, and 9 bases lay in between. The CDR3 has 13 residues. This CDR3 is CASGERSTDTQYF. Written as DNA, the CDR3 is TGTGCCAGCGGGGAGCGAAGCACAGATACGCAGTATTTT.

The gene calls are TRBV6-6 and TRBJ2-3; possible D gene TRBD2, 5 bases. Germline CDR1 MNHNY, CDR2 SVGAGI (reference sequence). CDR3 length: 14 residues. V lost 0 bases to trimming and J lost 4 bases, with 8 bases between them. The CDR3 bases are TGTGCCAGCAGTTACTCGACGGAGGCAGATACGCAGTATTTT. This translates into CASSYSTEADTQYF.

This clone was seen a single time. The chain links TRBV7-9 to TRBJ2-1, with 7 positions matching TRBD2. The CDR3 length is 13 residues. Germline V gene sequence: CDR1 SEHNR, CDR2 FQNEAQ (reference sequence). Trimming took 5 bases from V and 9 from J; bases not matched to a gene: 7. The CDR3 spells CASSPGLPTEQFF. CDR3 nucleotides: TGTGCCAGCAGCCCGGGACTACCAACTGAGCAGTTCTTC. Looking up the rest from reference TRBV7-9 and TRBJ2-1 gives the full variable domain: DTGVSQNPRHKITKRGQNVTFRCDPISEHNRLYWYRQTLGQGPEFLTYFQNEAQLEKSRLLSDRFSAERPKGSFSTLEIQRTEQGDSAMYLCASSPGLPTEQFFGPGTRLTVL.

The V gene is TRBV5-5, the J gene TRBJ1-2; 9 nucleotides align to TRBD1. CDR3 length equals 15 residues. V lost 6 bases and J lost 4; bases outside the gene matches: 10. Per germline, CDR1 SGHKS and CDR2 YYEKEE (reference sequence). Here the CDR3 reads CASTLTGGVPYGYTF. The CDR3 nucleotides read TGTGCCAGCACCTTAACAGGGGGCGTACCCTATGGCTACACCTTC.

The chain carries TRBV6-5 and TRBJ2-1, with D unclear. The CDR3 consists of 12 residues. The germline V gene has CDR1 MNHEY and CDR2 SVGAGI. V was cut by 2 bases and J by 9 bases, with 8 bases left in between. The CDR3 sequence: CASSYGPGEQFF. CDR3 sequence (DNA): TGTGCCAGCAGTTACGGGCCCGGTGAGCAGTTCTTC.

This clone has only a few counts. The genes are TRBV19 and TRBJ2-7; a possible D gene is TRBD1 (6 bases). The V gene lost 5 bases and the J gene lost 3 bases, with 14 bases spanning the gap. Germline assignment: CDR1 LNHDA and CDR2 SQIVND (reference sequence). The CDR3 extends over 14 amino acids. CDR3 DNA: TGTGCCAGTAGTCAACCGACAGGAAACTACGAGCAGTACTTC. Amino acids: CASSQPTGNYEQYF. Full variable domain (rest looked up from reference TRBV19 and TRBJ2-7): DGGITQSPKYLFRKEGQNVTLSCEQNLNHDAMYWYRQDPGQGLRLIYYSQIVNDFQKGDIAEGYSVSREKKESFPLTVTSAQKNPTAFYLCASSQPTGNYEQYFGPGTRLTVT.

V is TRBV30 and J is TRBJ1-2, with D perhaps matching TRBD1 (6 bases). This CDR3 contains 10 residues. CDR1 and CDR2 (germline): GTSNPN, SVGIG (reference sequence). V was cut by 5 bases and J by 5 bases, with 6 bases left in between. The CDR3 DNA is TGTGCCTGGGGACAGTATGGCTACACCTTC. This gives the protein CAWGQYGYTF.

This clone has just a few counts. The chain carries TRBV19 and TRBJ1-2, with TRBD1 matching over 8 bases. The ends lost 5 bases at V and 8 bases at J; junction bases unmatched: 7. CDR1 is LNHDA, CDR2 SQIVND, per germline (reference sequence). The CDR3 sequence is 13 residues long. CDR3 region: CASSPQGAGGYTF. DNA for the CDR3: TGTGCCAGTAGTCCTCAGGGGGCCGGCGGCTACACCTTC.

The chain links TRBV9 to TRBJ1-3; the match to TRBD1 covers 7 bases. Losses at the gene ends were 3 bases for V and 4 bases for J; bases not matched to a gene: 13. The CDR3 loop spans 17 amino acids. Germline values: CDR1 SGDLS, CDR2 YYNGEE. The CDR3 nucleotides are TGTGCCAGCAGCGCGGAACAGGGGTTAGCCTCCGGAAACACCATATATTTT. It encodes CASSAEQGLASGNTIYF.

J is TRBJ1-1 and V is TRBV4-2; D ambiguous. Germline CDR1 LGHNA, CDR2 YNFKEQ. Trimming took off 0 bases at V and 2 bases at J, with 13 bases between the two ends. The CDR3 length is 16 residues. The CDR3 spells CASSQDYGSSNTEAFF. Written as DNA, the CDR3 is TGTGCCAGCAGCCAAGATTACGGGTCTTCAAACACTGAAGCTTTCTTT.

The CDR3 protein is CASSLSPGQGTGANVLTF. The CDR3 DNA reads as TGTGCCAGCTCACTATCTCCGGGACAGGGGACTGGGGCCAACGTCCTGACTTTC. The chain couples TRBV18 to TRBJ2-6; TRBD1 aligns across 10 bases. The V gene end was trimmed by 4 bases and the J gene end by 2 bases; junction bases not matched to a gene: 8. Germline CDR1 reads KGHSH; CDR2 reads LQKENI. This CDR3 is built from 18 residues.

With respect to this clone: One end of the junction varies from germline; a read error may be responsible. V and J are TRBV5-5 and TRBJ2-7; the D gene is possibly TRBD1 (6 bases). In germline, CDR1 is SGHKS, CDR2 YYEKEE (reference sequence). CDR3 length equals 11 residues. The CDR3 region is CASSLGPGDAF. The CDR3 DNA is TGTGCCAGCAGCTTGGGTCCAGGGGACGCCTTC.

The rearrangement uses TRBV5-1 and TRBJ2-3; 7 bases line up with TRBD2. This CDR3 has 17 residues. Per the germline V gene, CDR1 is SGHRS and CDR2 is YFSETQ. The V gene end was trimmed by 1 base and the J gene end by 3 bases; junction bases not matched to a gene: 11. CDR3 sequence (DNA): TGCGCCAGCAGCTTGATGCTAGCGGCGGGCGTGACAGATACGCAGTATTTT. Amino acids: CASSLMLAAGVTDTQYF.

This chain's CDR3 is CASSLVTSSYNEQFF. The DNA for the CDR3 is TGTGCCAGCAGCTTGGTCACAAGCTCCTACAATGAGCAGTTCTTC. The J gene is TRBJ2-1, the V gene TRBV5-8; no firm D call. CDR3 size: 15 residues. The V gene lost 0 bases and the J gene lost 0 bases, with 7 bases spanning the gap. Germline V CDR1 and CDR2: SGHTS, YDEGEE.

The chain couples TRBV2 to TRBJ1-1, with D possibly TRBD1 on 6 matching bases. Trimming shortened V by 7 bases and J by 1 base, and 13 bases separated the two germline ends. This CDR3 is built from 14 residues. CDR1 is SNHLY, CDR2 FYNNEI, per germline. The CDR3 spells CASKLGHTNTEAFF. DNA of the CDR3: TGTGCCAGCAAGTTGGGACACACGAACACTGAAGCTTTCTTT.

V usage is TRBV28 and J usage is TRBJ1-1; D is ambiguous. The CDR3 contains 10 residues. Germline V gene lookup returns CDR1 MDHEN and CDR2 SYDVKM. Trimming stripped 3 bases from V and 7 bases from J, with 3 bases between. The CDR3 coding sequence is TGTGCCAGCAGTTTTAATGAAGCTTTCTTT. This translates into CASSFNEAFF. Using reference TRBV28 and TRBJ1-1 for the parts outside the CDR3, the full variable domain is DVKVTQSSRYLVKRTGEKVFLECVQDMDHENMFWYRQDPGLGLRLIYFSYDVKMKEKGDIPEGYSVSREKKERFSLILESASTNQTSMYLCASSFNEAFFGQGTRLTVV.

The chain recombines TRBV2 with TRBJ2-5, with TRBD1 matching over 11 bases. Unmatched junction bases numbered 10, after V lost 6 bases and J lost 4 bases. Germline-derived CDR1 and CDR2 are SNHLY and FYNNEI. This CDR3 spans 16 amino acids. CDR3 sequence (DNA): TGTGCCAGCAGAGGGCCCTGGACAGGGGGCTTAGAGACCCAGTACTTC. This codes for CASRGPWTGGLETQYF.

This chain joins TRBV7-9 and TRBJ1-5, with D possibly TRBD1 on 6 matching bases. This CDR3 is built from 14 residues. Germline-derived CDR1 and CDR2 are SEHNR and FQNEAQ (reference sequence). Trimming pared 5 bases from V and 6 bases from J, leaving 14 bases between. The CDR3 region has the DNA TGTGCCAGCAGCCGCGAGGGGGTGAGTCAGCCCCAGCATTTT. Translated: CASSREGVSQPQHF.

This clone was detected once. The gene calls are TRBV27 and TRBJ2-1; maybe TRBD2 (6 bases). This CDR3 region has 12 residues. CDR1 MNHEY and CDR2 SMNVEV come from the germline V gene (reference sequence). V gave up 2 bases and J gave up 10 bases, with 9 bases separating them. CDR3 amino acids: CASSLLRGEQFF. CDR3 sequence (DNA): TGTGCCAGCAGTTTACTTCGGGGGGAGCAGTTCTTC.

V is TRBV30 and J is TRBJ2-2; 10 bases are a match to TRBD1. This CDR3 region has 17 residues. The V gene's germline CDR1 is GTSNPN and CDR2 SVGIG (reference sequence). J was trimmed by 5 bases and V by 5 bases; bases with no gene match: 14. CDR3 amino acids: CAWGLDPTGGRTGELFF. DNA for the CDR3: TGTGCCTGGGGACTAGATCCGACAGGGGGCAGGACCGGGGAGCTGTTTTTT.

V is TRBV28 and J is TRBJ2-1, with 11 bases matching TRBD2. This CDR3 region has 15 residues. Germline assignment: CDR1 MDHEN and CDR2 SYDVKM. J lost 3 bases, V lost 6 bases, and 4 bases had no gene match. The CDR3 loop is CASRGLADDYNEQFF. CDR3 coding DNA: TGTGCCAGCAGGGGACTAGCGGACGACTACAATGAGCAGTTCTTC.

The rearrangement links TRBV28 to TRBJ2-1, with 11 bases matching TRBD2. J gave up 0 bases and V 10 bases, and 11 bases lay outside the gene matches. Germline assignment: CDR1 MDHEN and CDR2 SYDVKM. This CDR3 is built from 17 residues. The CDR3 loop reads CATRSGLAAPSYNEQFF. The CDR3 DNA reads as TGTGCCACCCGATCGGGACTAGCGGCGCCCTCCTACAATGAGCAGTTCTTC.

This rearrangement joins TRBV27 to TRBJ2-1; 14 nucleotides agree with TRBD2. CDR3 length: 15 residues. Losses at the gene ends were 3 bases for V and 9 bases for J; bases not matched to a gene: 4. Germline V gene sequence: CDR1 MNHEY, CDR2 SMNVEV (reference sequence). DNA for the CDR3: TGTGCCAGCAGTTTTGGACTAGCGGGGGGAGCTGAGCAGTTCTTC. Its protein is CASSFGLAGGAEQFF.

This chain uses TRBV6-5 with TRBJ1-5; a possible D gene is TRBD1 (5 bases). With 6 bases removed from V and 7 bases from J, the gap between germline ends came to 16 bases. Germline lookup yields CDR1 MNHEY and CDR2 SVGAGI. The CDR3 runs 14 residues. CDR3: CASSGQGQVQPQHF. The CDR3 DNA reads TGTGCCAGCAGCGGGCAGGGTCAGGTGCAGCCCCAGCATTTT.

The rearrangement joins TRBV7-3 to TRBJ2-7; tentatively, D is TRBD1 (5 bases). The ends were cut back, 1 base at V and 5 bases at J, with 12 bases in the middle. CDR1 and CDR2 (germline): SGHTA, FQGTGA. CDR3 length: 14 amino acids. The CDR3 coding sequence is TGTGCCAGCAGCTTAAAGGCAGGGCTCCACGAGCAGTACTTC. Translated: CASSLKAGLHEQYF.